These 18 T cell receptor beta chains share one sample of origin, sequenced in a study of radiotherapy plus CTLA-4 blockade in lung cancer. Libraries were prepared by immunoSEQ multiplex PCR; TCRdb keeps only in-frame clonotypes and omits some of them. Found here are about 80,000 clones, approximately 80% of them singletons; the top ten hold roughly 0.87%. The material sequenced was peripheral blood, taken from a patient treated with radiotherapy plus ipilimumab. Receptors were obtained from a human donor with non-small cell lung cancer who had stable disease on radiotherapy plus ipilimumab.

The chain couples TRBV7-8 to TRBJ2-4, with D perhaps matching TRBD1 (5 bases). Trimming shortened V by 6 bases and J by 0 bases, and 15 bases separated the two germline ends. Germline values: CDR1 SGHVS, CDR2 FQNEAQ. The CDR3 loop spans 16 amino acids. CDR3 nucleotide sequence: TGTGCCAGCAGGGAAGGGGCTAGACTAGCCAAAAACATTCAGTACTTC. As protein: CASREGARLAKNIQYF.

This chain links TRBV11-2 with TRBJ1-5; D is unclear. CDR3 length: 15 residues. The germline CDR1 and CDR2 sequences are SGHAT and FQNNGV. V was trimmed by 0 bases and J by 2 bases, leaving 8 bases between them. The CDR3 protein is CASSLEAAGNQPQHF. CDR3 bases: TGTGCCAGCAGCTTAGAGGCAGCCGGCAATCAGCCCCAGCATTTT. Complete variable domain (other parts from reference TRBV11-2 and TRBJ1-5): EAGVAQSPRYKIIEKRQSVAFWCNPISGHATLYWYQQILGQGPKLLIQFQNNGVVDDSQLPKDRFSAERLKGVDSTLKIQPAKLEDSAVYLCASSLEAAGNQPQHFGDGTRLSIL.

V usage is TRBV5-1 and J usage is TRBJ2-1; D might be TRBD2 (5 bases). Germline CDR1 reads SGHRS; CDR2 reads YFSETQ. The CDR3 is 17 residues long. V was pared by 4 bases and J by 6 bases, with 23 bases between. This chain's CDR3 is CASSLRLGLAGINEQFF. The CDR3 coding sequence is TGCGCCAGCAGCCTTAGGCTAGGGCTAGCTGGTATCAATGAGCAGTTCTTC.

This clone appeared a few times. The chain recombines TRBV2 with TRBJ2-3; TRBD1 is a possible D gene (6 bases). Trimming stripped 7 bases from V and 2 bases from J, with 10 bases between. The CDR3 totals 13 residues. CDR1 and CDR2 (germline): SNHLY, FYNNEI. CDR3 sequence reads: CASKGEPTDTQYF. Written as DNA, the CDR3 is TGTGCCAGCAAGGGGGAACCCACAGATACGCAGTATTTT.

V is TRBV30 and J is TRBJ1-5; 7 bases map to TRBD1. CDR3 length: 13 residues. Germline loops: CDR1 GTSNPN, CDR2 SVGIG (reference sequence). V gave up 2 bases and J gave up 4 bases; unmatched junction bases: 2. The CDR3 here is CAWSKQGNQPQHF. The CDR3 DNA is TGTGCCTGGAGTAAACAGGGGAATCAGCCCCAGCATTTT.

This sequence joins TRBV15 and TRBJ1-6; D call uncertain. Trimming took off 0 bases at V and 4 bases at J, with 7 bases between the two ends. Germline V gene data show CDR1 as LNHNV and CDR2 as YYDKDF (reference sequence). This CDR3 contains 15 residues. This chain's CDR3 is CATSRDRDYNSPLHF. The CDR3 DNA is TGTGCCACCAGCAGAGATAGGGATTATAATTCACCCCTCCACTTT.

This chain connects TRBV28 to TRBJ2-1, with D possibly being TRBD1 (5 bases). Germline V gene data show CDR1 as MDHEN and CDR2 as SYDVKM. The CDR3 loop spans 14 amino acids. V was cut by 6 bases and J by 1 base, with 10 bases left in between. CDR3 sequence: CASRRQMSYNEQFF. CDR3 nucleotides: TGTGCCAGCAGAAGACAGATGTCCTACAATGAGCAGTTCTTC.

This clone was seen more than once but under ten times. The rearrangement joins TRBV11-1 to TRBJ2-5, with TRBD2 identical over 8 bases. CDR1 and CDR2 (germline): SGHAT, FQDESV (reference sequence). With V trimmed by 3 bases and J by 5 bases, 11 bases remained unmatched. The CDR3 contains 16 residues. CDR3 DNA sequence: TGTGCCAGCAGCTTTCATCAGCGGGGGATGGGGGAGACCCAGTACTTC. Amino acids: CASSFHQRGMGETQYF.

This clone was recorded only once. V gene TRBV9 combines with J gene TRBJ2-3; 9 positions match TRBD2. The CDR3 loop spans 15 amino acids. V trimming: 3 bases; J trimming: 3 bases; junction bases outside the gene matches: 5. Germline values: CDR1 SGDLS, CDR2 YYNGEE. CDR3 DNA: TGTGCCAGCAGCGCGCGGGGGGGCTGGACAGATACGCAGTATTTT. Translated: CASSARGGWTDTQYF. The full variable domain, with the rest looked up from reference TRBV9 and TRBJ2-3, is DSGVTQTPKHLITATGQRVTLRCSPRSGDLSVYWYQQSLDQGLQFLIQYYNGEERAKGNILERFSAQQFPDLHSELNLSSLELGDSALYFCASSARGGWTDTQYFGPGTRLTVL.

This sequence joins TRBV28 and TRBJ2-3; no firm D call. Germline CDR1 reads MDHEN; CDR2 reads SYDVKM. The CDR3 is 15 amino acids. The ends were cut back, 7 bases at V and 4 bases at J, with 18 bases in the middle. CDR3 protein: CASNPWAPQADTQYF. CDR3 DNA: TGTGCCAGCAACCCGTGGGCTCCCCAAGCAGATACGCAGTATTTT.

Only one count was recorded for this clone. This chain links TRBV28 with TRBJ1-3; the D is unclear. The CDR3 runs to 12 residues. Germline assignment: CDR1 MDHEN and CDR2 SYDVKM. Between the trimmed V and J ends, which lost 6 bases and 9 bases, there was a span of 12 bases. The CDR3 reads CASSLKGFTIYF. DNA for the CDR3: TGTGCCAGCAGCCTTAAGGGCTTCACCATATATTTT.

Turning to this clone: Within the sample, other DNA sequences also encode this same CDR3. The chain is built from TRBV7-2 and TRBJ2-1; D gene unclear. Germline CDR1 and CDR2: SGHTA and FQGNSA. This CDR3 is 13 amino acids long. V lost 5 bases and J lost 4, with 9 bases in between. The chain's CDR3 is CASSLPAYNEQFF. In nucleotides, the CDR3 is TGTGCCAGCAGCCTGCCGGCATACAATGAGCAGTTCTTC.

Written as DNA, the CDR3 is TGCGCCAGCTACGACAGGACAGCGAACACTGAAGCTTTCTTT. As protein: CASYDRTANTEAFF. The chain joins TRBV5-1 to TRBJ1-1; D is perhaps TRBD1 (6 bases). The CDR3 spans 14 residues. Germline loops: CDR1 SGHRS, CDR2 YFSETQ. The V end lost 7 bases, the J end lost 1 base, and 14 bases lay between the germline ends.

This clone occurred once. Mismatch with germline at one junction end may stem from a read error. CDR3 in DNA: TGTGCTAGCAGCTTAGGGGGCCGGGACAGCGAGCAGTACTTC. This codes for CASSLGGRDSEQYF. The chain links TRBV7-7 to TRBJ2-7; TRBD1 aligns across 7 bases. Germline CDR1 SSHAT, CDR2 FNYEAQ (reference sequence). The CDR3 runs to 14 residues.

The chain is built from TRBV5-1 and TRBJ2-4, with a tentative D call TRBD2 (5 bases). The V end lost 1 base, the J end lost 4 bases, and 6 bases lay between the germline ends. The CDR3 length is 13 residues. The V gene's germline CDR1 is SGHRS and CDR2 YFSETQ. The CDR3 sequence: CASSLSGKNIQYF. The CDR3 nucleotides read TGCGCCAGCAGCTTGTCGGGGAAAAACATTCAGTACTTC. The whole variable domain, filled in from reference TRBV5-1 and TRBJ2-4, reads KAGVTQTPRYLIKTRGQQVTLSCSPISGHRSVSWYQQTPGQGLQFLFEYFSETQRNKGNFPGRFSGRQFSNSRSEMNVSTLELGDSALYLCASSLSGKNIQYFGAGTRLSVL.

The CDR3 coding sequence is TGTGCCAGCAGTTCCCTGGGACAGGGCGGTCAGCCCCAGCATTTT. This translates into CASSSLGQGGQPQHF. This chain links TRBV6-5 with TRBJ1-5, with TRBD1 matching 9 bases. After removal of 4 bases from V and 6 bases from J, the junction contained 7 bases not matched to a gene. Germline CDR1 is MNHEY and CDR2 is SVGAGI. The CDR3 has 15 amino acids.

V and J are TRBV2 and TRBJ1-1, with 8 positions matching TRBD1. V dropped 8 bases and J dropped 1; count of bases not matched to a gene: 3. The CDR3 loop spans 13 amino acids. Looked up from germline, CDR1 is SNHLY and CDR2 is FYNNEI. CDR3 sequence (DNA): TGTGCCAGCCACGACAGGGGGAACACTGAAGCTTTCTTT. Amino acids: CASHDRGNTEAFF.

CDR3 in amino acids: CASSPVGRRGINSPLHF. CDR3 nucleotide sequence: TGTGCCAGCAGCCCAGTGGGCAGACGGGGAATTAATTCACCCCTCCACTTT. The chain has TRBV21-1 and TRBJ1-6. TRBV21-1 is flagged as a pseudogene. The CDR3 spans 17 residues.